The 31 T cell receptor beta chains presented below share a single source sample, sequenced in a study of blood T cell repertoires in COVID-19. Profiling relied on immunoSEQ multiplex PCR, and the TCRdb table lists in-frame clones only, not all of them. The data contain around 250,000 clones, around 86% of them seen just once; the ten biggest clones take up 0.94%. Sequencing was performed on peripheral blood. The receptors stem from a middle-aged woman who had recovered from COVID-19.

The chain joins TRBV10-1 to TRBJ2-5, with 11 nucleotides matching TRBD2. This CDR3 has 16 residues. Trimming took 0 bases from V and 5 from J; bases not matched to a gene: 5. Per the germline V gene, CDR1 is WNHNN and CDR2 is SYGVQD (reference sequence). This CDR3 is CASSESTSGTWETQYF. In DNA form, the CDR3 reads TGCGCCAGCAGTGAGTCGACTAGCGGGACGTGGGAGACCCAGTACTTC.

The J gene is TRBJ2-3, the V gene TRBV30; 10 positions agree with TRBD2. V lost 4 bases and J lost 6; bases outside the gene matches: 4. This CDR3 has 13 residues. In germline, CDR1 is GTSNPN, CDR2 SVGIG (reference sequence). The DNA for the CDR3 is TGTGCCTGGACTAGCGGGAGTGCGGATACGCAGTATTTT. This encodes CAWTSGSADTQYF.

CDR3 coding DNA: TGCAGTGCTAGCGGACAGGACGTGGCTTTCTTT. Translation: CSASGQDVAFF. The chain has TRBV20-1 and TRBJ1-1; 7 bases match TRBD1. The V gene's germline CDR1 is DFQATT and CDR2 SNEGSKA (reference sequence). The CDR3 extends over 11 amino acids. The V segment lost 3 bases and the J segment 11 bases; nucleotides outside the gene matches: 6.

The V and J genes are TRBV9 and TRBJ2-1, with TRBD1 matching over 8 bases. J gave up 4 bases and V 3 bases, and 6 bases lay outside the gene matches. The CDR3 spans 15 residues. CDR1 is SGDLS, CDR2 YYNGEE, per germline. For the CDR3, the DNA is TGTGCCAGCAGCGGCCGGGACAGGTTGTACAATGAGCAGTTCTTC. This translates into CASSGRDRLYNEQFF.

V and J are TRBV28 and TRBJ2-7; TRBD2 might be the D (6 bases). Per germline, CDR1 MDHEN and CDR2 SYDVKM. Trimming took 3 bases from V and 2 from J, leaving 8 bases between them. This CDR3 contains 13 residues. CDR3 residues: CASSLAGPYEQYF. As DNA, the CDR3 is TGTGCCAGCAGTTTGGCGGGGCCCTACGAGCAGTACTTC. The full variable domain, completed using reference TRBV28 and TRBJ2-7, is DVKVTQSSRYLVKRTGEKVFLECVQDMDHENMFWYRQDPGLGLRLIYFSYDVKMKEKGDIPEGYSVSREKKERFSLILESASTNQTSMYLCASSLAGPYEQYFGPGTRLTVT.

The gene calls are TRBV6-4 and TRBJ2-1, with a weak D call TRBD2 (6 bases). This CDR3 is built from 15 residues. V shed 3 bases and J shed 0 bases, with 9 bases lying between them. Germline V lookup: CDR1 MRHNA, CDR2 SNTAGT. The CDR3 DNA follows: TGTGCCAGCAGTGAGGGACTCGCCTCCTACAATGAGCAGTTCTTC. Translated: CASSEGLASYNEQFF.

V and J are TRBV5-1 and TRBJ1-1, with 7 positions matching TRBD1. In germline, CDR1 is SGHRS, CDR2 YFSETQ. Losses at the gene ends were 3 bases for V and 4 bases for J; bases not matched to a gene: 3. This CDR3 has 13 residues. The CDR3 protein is CASSSTGFTEAFF. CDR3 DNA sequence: TGCGCCAGCAGCTCGACAGGGTTCACTGAAGCTTTCTTT.

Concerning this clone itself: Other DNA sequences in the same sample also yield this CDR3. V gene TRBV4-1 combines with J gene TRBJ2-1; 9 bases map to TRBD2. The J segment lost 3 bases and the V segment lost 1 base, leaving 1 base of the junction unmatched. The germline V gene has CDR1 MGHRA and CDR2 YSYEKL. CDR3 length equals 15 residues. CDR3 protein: CASSQGLADYNEQFF. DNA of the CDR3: TGCGCCAGCAGCCAAGGACTAGCGGACTACAATGAGCAGTTCTTC.

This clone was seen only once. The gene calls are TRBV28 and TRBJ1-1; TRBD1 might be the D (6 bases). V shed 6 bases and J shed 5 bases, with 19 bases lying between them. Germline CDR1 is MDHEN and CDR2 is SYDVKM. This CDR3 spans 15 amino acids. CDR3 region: CASSPAGVGVTEAFF. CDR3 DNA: TGTGCCAGCAGCCCCGCAGGGGTTGGGGTGACTGAAGCTTTCTTT.

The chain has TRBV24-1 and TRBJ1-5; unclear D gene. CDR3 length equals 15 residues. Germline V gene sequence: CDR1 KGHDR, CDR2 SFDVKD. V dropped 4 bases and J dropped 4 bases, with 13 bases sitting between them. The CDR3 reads CATSEPGNGNQPQHF. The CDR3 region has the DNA TGTGCCACCAGTGAGCCCGGGAACGGAAATCAGCCCCAGCATTTT.

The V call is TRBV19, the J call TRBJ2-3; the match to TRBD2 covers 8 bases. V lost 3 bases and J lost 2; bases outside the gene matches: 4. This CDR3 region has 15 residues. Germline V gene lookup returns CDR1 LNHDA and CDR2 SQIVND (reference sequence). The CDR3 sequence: CASSMVAGFTDTQYF. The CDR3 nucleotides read TGTGCCAGTAGTATGGTAGCGGGATTCACAGATACGCAGTATTTT.

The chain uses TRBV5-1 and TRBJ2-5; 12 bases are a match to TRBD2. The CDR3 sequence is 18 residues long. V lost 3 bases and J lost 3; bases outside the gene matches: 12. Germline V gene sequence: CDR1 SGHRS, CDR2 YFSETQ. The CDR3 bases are TGCGCCAGCAGCTCCTATCTAGGACTAGCGGGGCAAGAAGAGACCCAGTACTTC. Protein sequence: CASSSYLGLAGQEETQYF.

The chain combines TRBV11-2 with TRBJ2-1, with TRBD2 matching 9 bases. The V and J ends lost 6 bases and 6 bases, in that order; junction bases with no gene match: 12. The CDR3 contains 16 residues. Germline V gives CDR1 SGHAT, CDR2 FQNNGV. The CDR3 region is CASREWTLAGTNEQFF. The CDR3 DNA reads TGTGCCAGCAGGGAATGGACTCTAGCGGGGACCAATGAGCAGTTCTTC.

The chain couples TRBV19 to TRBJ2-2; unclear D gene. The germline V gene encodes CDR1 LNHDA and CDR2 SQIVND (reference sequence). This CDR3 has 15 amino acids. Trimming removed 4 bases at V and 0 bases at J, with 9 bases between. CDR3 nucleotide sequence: TGTGCCAGTAGTACAGGCCCCGCGAACACCGGGGAGCTGTTTTTT. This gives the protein CASSTGPANTGELFF.

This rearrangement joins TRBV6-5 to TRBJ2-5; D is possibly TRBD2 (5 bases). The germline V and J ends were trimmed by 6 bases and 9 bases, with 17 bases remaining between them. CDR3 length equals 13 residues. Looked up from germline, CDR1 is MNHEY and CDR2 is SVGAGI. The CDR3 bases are TGTGCCAGCAGGCCGCGGGTCGAGTCGGCCCAGTACTTC. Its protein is CASRPRVESAQYF.

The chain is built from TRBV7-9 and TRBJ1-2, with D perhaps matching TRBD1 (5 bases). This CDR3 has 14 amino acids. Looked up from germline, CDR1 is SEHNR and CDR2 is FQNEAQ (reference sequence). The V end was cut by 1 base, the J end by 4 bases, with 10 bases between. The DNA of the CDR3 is TGTGCCAGCAGCTTAGAGCAGGGAAGCTATGGCTACACCTTC. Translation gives CASSLEQGSYGYTF.

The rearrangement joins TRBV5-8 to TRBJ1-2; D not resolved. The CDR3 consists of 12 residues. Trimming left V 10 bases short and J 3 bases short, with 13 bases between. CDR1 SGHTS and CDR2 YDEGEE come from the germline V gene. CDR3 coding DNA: TGTGCCTCCAAGAAGAGCGACTATGGCTACACCTTC. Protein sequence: CASKKSDYGYTF.

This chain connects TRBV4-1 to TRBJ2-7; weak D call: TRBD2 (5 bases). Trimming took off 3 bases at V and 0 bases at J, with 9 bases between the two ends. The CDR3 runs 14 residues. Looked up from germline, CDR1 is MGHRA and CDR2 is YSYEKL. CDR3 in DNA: TGCGCCAGCAGCCACTGGACTGACTCCTACGAGCAGTACTTC. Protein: CASSHWTDSYEQYF.

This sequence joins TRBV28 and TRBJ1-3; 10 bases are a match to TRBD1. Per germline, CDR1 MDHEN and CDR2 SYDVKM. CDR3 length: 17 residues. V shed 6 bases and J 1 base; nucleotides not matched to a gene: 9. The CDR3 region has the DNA TGTGCCAGCAGCTCCGGGACAGGGGCCCTATCTGGAAACACCATATATTTT. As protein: CASSSGTGALSGNTIYF.

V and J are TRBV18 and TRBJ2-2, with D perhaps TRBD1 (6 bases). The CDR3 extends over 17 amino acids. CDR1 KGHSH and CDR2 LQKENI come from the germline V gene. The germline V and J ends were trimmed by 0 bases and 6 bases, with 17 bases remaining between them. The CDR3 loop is CASSPPRQATNPGELFF. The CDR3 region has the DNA TGTGCCAGCTCACCACCTCGACAGGCCACAAATCCCGGGGAGCTGTTTTTT.

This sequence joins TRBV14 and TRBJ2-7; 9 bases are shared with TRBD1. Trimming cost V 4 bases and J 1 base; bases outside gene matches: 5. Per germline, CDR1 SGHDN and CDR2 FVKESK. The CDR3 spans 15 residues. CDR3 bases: TGTGCCAGCAGCCTAACGACAGGGGGTTCCTACGAGCAGTACTTC. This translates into CASSLTTGGSYEQYF.

CDR3 protein: CASSLSARFGYEQYF. Written as DNA, the CDR3 is TGTGCCAGCAGCCTAAGCGCGCGGTTCGGCTACGAGCAGTACTTC. The chain carries TRBV3-1 (or the pseudogene TRBV3-2) and TRBJ2-7; no clear D. V lost 4 bases and J lost 3, with 16 bases in between. The CDR3 length is 15 residues. From germline, CDR1 is LGHDT and CDR2 YNNKEL (reference sequence).

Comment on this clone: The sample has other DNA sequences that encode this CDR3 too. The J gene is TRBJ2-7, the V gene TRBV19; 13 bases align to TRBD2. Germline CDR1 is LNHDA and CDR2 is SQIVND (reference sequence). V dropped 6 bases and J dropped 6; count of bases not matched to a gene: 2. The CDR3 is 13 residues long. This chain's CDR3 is CASSGLAGVEQYF. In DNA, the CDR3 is TGTGCCAGTAGCGGACTAGCGGGAGTCGAGCAGTACTTC.

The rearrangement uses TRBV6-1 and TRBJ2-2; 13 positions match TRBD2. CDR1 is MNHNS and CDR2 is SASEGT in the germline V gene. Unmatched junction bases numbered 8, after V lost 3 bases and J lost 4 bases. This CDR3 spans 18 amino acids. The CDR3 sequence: CASSETSGRTVFTGELFF. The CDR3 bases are TGTGCCAGCAGTGAGACTAGCGGGAGGACGGTTTTCACCGGGGAGCTGTTTTTT.

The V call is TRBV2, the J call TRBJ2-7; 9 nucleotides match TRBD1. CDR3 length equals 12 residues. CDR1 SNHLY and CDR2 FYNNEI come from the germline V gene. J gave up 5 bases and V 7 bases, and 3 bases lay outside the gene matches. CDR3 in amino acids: CASKGQGDEQYF. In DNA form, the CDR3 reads TGTGCCAGCAAGGGACAGGGCGACGAGCAGTACTTC.

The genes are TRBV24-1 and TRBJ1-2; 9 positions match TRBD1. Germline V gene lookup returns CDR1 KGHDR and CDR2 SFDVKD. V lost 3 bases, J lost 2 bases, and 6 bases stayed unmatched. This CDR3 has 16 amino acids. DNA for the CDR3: TGTGCCACCAGTGATGCCGCACAGGGGGCGAACTATGGCTACACCTTC. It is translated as CATSDAAQGANYGYTF.

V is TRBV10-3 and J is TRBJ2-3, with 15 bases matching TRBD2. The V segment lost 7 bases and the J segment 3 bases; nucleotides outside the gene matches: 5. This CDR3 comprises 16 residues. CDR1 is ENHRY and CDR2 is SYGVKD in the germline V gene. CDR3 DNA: TGTGCCATCAAGGGACTAGCGGGAGGTGGAACAGATACGCAGTATTTT. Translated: CAIKGLAGGGTDTQYF.

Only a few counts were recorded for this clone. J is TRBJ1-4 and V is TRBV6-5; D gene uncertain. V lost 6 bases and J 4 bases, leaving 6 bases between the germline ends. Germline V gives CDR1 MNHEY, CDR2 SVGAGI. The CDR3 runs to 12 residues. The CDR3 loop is CASSQDNEKLFF. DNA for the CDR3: TGTGCCAGCAGCCAGGATAATGAAAAACTGTTTTTT.

CDR3 sequence reads: CASSMATGNTIYF. CDR3 in DNA: TGTGCCAGTAGTATGGCAACTGGAAACACCATATATTTT. V usage is TRBV19 and J usage is TRBJ1-3; D is unclear. This CDR3 has 13 amino acids. V lost 3 bases and J lost 2, with 5 bases in between. Germline assignment: CDR1 LNHDA and CDR2 SQIVND (reference sequence).

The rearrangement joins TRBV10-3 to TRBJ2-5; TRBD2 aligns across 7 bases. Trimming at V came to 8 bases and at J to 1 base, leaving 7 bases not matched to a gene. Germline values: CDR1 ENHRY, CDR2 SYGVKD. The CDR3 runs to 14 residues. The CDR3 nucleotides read TGTGCCATCGGGGCTAGCGGAATCCAAGAGACCCAGTACTTC. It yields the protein CAIGASGIQETQYF.

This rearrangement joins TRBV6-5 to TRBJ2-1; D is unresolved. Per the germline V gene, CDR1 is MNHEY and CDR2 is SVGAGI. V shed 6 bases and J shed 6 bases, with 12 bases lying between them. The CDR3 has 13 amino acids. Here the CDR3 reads CASSKLFSNEQFF. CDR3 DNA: TGTGCCAGCAGCAAGCTATTTAGCAATGAGCAGTTCTTC.